These T cell receptor beta chains were read from a single sample in a study of T-cell memory formation after mild COVID-19. A single record per CDR3 protein comes from TCRdb applying MiXCR to the 5' RACE reads. Here the sample spans 250,000 to 350,000 distinct CDR3 sequences, 14% being singletons. Sequencing was done on a sample of PBMCs or a T cell subset sorted from them (not recorded which). The receptors shown here come from a man aged 18 to 29 who had mild COVID-19 (a few samples of this study predate the infection). Cell type and time point are not known. CDR3s include the opening cysteine and the closing phenylalanine or tryptophan. A D gene is named only where the DNA matches it firmly. Clone size is not always given. Where it is, it says once, few, many or a class for expanded clones.

d_gene | j_gene | v_gene | abundance | CDR3aa | CDR3nt
TRBD2 | TRBJ2-3 | TRBV7-8 | - | CASSLILAGSDTQYF | TGTGCCAGCAGCTTAATCCTAGCGGGGTCTGATACGCAGTATTTT
- | TRBJ2-2 | TRBV11-2 | - | CASSLGHFDGELFF | TGTGCCAGCAGCTTAGGTCACTTTGACGGGGAGCTGTTTTTT
TRBD2 | TRBJ2-1 | TRBV12-3/TRBV12-4 | few | CASRTTVRTSGGGNEQFF | TGTGCCAGCAGGACTACAGTGCGGACTAGCGGGGGAGGGAATGAGCAGTTCTTC
TRBD2 | TRBJ2-1 | TRBV10-3 | - | CAISLAGGIAYNEQFF | TGTGCCATCAGCCTAGCGGGAGGAATTGCCTACAATGAGCAGTTCTTC
- | TRBJ1-1 | TRBV3-1 | few | CASSQDRGRTF | TGTGCCAGCAGCCAAGACAGGGGACGTACATTT
- | TRBJ1-1 | TRBV4-1 | many | CASSQWVERTEAFF | TGCGCCAGCAGCCAGTGGGTTGAGCGCACTGAAGCTTTCTTT
TRBD1 | TRBJ1-3 | TRBV6-2/TRBV6-3 | - | CASSPGQAPSGNTIYF | TGTGCCAGCAGCCCCGGACAGGCACCCTCTGGAAACACCATATATTTT
TRBD2 | TRBJ2-1 | TRBV2 | - | CASSEVGGGGNEQFF | TGTGCCAGCAGTGAAGTTGGGGGGGGAGGAAATGAGCAGTTCTTC
TRBD2 | TRBJ2-1 | TRBV6-2/TRBV6-3 | - | CASSKGPGGNEQFF | TGTGCCAGCAGTAAGGGACCCGGGGGGAATGAGCAGTTCTTC
TRBD2 | TRBJ2-1 | TRBV6-6 | - | CASSYRTSRDNEQFF | TGTGCCAGCAGTTACAGGACTAGCCGCGACAATGAGCAGTTCTTC
- | TRBJ1-5 | TRBV6-5 | few | CASSHGGSNQPQHF | TGTGCCAGCAGCCACGGGGGTTCTAATCAGCCCCAGCATTTT
- | TRBJ1-2 | TRBV4-3 | - | CASSPSERHHYGYTF | TGCGCCAGCAGCCCGTCGGAACGCCACCATTATGGCTACACCTTC
TRBD2 | TRBJ2-7 | TRBV20-1 | - | CSASFMTSGGEQYF | TGCAGTGCTAGCTTTATGACTAGCGGGGGTGAGCAGTACTTC
- | TRBJ1-1 | TRBV20-1 | few | CSARAPMNTEAFF | TGCAGTGCTAGGGCCCCCATGAACACTGAAGCTTTCTTT
TRBD2 | TRBJ2-1 | TRBV7-6 | few | CASSLMPFVRGLAGGPSSYNEQFF | TGTGCCAGCAGCTTAATGCCGTTCGTTCGGGGACTAGCGGGGGGCCCTAGCTCCTACAATGAGCAGTTCTTC
TRBD1 | TRBJ2-3 | TRBV6-4 | many | CASSDGTGADTQYF | TGTGCCAGCAGTGACGGGACAGGGGCAGATACGCAGTATTTT
TRBD1 | TRBJ2-1 | TRBV3-1 | - | CASEFSTGRNEQFF | TGTGCCAGCGAATTTTCGACAGGGCGGAATGAGCAGTTCTTC
TRBD1 | TRBJ1-1 | TRBV19 | once | CASSINRGSTEAFF | TGTGCCAGTAGTATAAACAGGGGGAGCACTGAAGCTTTCTTT
- | TRBJ1-1 | TRBV2 | few | CASFRDGTEAFF | TGTGCCAGCTTCAGGGATGGGACTGAAGCTTTCTTT
- | TRBJ1-5 | TRBV18 | few | CASSPQYGQPQHF | TGTGCCAGCTCACCTCAATACGGGCAGCCCCAGCATTTT
- | TRBJ2-5 | TRBV4-2 | few | CASSQPSGVQETQYF | TGTGCCAGCAGCCAACCATCGGGGGTTCAAGAGACCCAGTACTTC
- | TRBJ1-1 | TRBV25-1 | once | CASSGLPPLKLSF | -
TRBD1 | TRBJ2-1 | TRBV5-6 | - | CASDRLGQAYNEQFF | TGTGCCAGCGATAGATTAGGACAGGCGTACAATGAGCAGTTCTTC
TRBD1 | TRBJ2-7 | TRBV12-3/TRBV12-4 | many | CASSFLRDRGDEQYF | TGTGCCAGCAGTTTCCTCCGGGACAGGGGCGACGAGCAGTACTTC
- | TRBJ1-1 | TRBV2 | few | CASNPEGANTEAFF | TGTGCCAGCAATCCGGAGGGCGCGAACACTGAAGCTTTCTTT
- | TRBJ1-5 | TRBV7-2 | - | CASSPGPSSQPQHF | TGTGCCAGCAGCCCGGGCCCCTCGTCTCAGCCCCAGCATTTT
- | TRBJ1-3 | TRBV6-2/TRBV6-3 | - | CASRDWGRESGNTIYF | TGTGCCAGCAGGGACTGGGGGCGCGAATCTGGAAACACCATATATTTT
- | TRBJ2-5 | TRBV7-2 | many | CASSFFVGGETQYF | TGTGCCAGCAGCTTCTTTGTTGGTGGAGAGACCCAGTACTTC
- | TRBJ2-1 | TRBV12-3/TRBV12-4 | many | CASSLGEQFF | TGTGCCAGCAGTTTGGGTGAGCAGTTCTTC
TRBD2 | TRBJ2-5 | TRBV7-2 | many | CASSTGLARETQYF | TGTGCCAGCAGCACGGGACTAGCACGGGAGACCCAGTACTTC
TRBD1 | TRBJ2-3 | TRBV5-1 | few | CASSQRGPDTDTQYF | TGCGCCAGCAGTCAGAGGGGGCCTGACACAGATACGCAGTATTTT
- | TRBJ2-3 | TRBV12-3/TRBV12-4 | - | CASELTGTDPQYF | TGTGCCAGCGAACTGACAGGCACAGATCCGCAGTATTTT
TRBD2 | TRBJ2-5 | TRBV7-2 | - | CASSFSRTSGGAVYF | TGTGCCAGCAGCTTCTCCCGGACTAGCGGGGGGGCGGTGTACTTC
- | TRBJ2-7 | TRBV11-2 | few | CASSFTGFYEQYF | TGTGCCAGCAGCTTCACAGGTTTCTACGAGCAGTACTTC
- | TRBJ2-1 | TRBV5-5 | few | CASSLIVREQFF | TGTGCCAGCAGCTTGATTGTAAGGGAGCAGTTCTTC
TRBD1 | TRBJ1-1 | TRBV9 | - | CASSGNRGRVDTEAFF | TGTGCCAGCAGCGGAAACAGGGGTAGGGTAGACACTGAAGCTTTCTTT
TRBD1 | TRBJ1-5 | TRBV10-3 | - | CAISEPYRGEDQPQHF | TGTGCCATCAGTGAGCCGTACAGGGGAGAGGATCAGCCCCAGCATTTT
- | TRBJ1-2 | TRBV6-5 | few | CASRKSEREYYGYTF | TGTGCCAGCAGAAAGTCTGAAAGGGAGTACTATGGCTACACCTTC
- | TRBJ1-5 | TRBV6-5 | - | CASSYGGTNQPQHF | TGTGCCAGCAGTTACGGGGGGACCAATCAGCCCCAGCATTTT
TRBD1 | TRBJ2-7 | TRBV7-2 | - | CASRWTGSSSYEQYF | TGTGCCAGCAGGTGGACAGGGTCGAGCTCCTACGAGCAGTACTTC
- | TRBJ2-3 | TRBV29-1 | few | CSGRPQLENTDTQYF | TGCAGCGGACGACCGCAGCTCGAAAACACAGATACGCAGTATTTT
- | TRBJ2-5 | TRBV5-1 | - | CASSLEVGPGETQYF | TGCGCCAGCAGCTTGGAGGTCGGCCCGGGAGAGACCCAGTACTTC
TRBD1 | TRBJ1-2 | TRBV5-1 | - | CASSPLATGGNGHTF | TGCGCCAGCTCCCCCCTCGCGACAGGGGGAAATGGCCACACCTTC
- | TRBJ1-1 | TRBV27 | - | CASSLWGRVNTEAFF | TGTGCCAGCAGTTTATGGGGCAGGGTGAACACTGAAGCTTTCTTT
- | TRBJ1-4 | TRBV7-2 | once | CASSLVRGDIVATNEKLFF | TGTGCCAGCAGCTTAGTAAGGGGGGACATTGTTGCAACTAATGAAAAACTGTTTTTT
- | TRBJ2-6 | TRBV5-1 | many | CASSLTGSGANVLTF | TGCGCCAGCAGCTTGACAGGCTCTGGGGCCAACGTCCTGACTTTC
TRBD1 | TRBJ2-7 | TRBV27 | - | CASRSPQGVKDEQYF | TGTGCCAGCAGGTCACCCCAGGGGGTTAAGGACGAGCAGTACTTC
- | TRBJ2-4 | TRBV11-2 | - | CASSPGWENIQYF | TGTGCCAGCAGCCCAGGGTGGGAAAACATTCAGTACTTC
- | TRBJ2-7 | TRBV4-3 | few | CASSQDYGGAYEQYF | TGCGCCAGCAGCCAAGATTACGGAGGGGCCTACGAGCAGTACTTC
TRBD1 | TRBJ1-5 | TRBV12-3/TRBV12-4 | - | CASSPGDSSLGNQPQHF | TGTGCCAGCAGTCCCGGGGACAGCTCTCTCGGGAATCAGCCCCAGCATTTT
TRBD2 | TRBJ2-3 | TRBV7-9 | - | CASSSGLAGEVDTQYF | TGTGCCAGCAGCTCGGGACTAGCGGGGGAAGTAGATACGCAGTATTTT
- | TRBJ2-7 | TRBV20-1 | few | CSASYLQVIQAHEQYF | TGCAGTGCCAGCTACCTACAGGTTATCCAGGCCCACGAGCAGTACTTC
TRBD2 | TRBJ2-5 | TRBV27 | few | CASSQPGTSGGLAQVTQYF | TGTGCCAGCAGTCAACCTGGGACTAGCGGGGGCCTAGCTCAAGTGACCCAGTACTTC
- | TRBJ2-5 | TRBV20-1 | few | CSAGPGGRQETQYF | TGCAGTGCCGGCCCCGGGGGTAGGCAAGAGACCCAGTACTTC